The clone carrying this T cell receptor (beta chain) appeared a few times. Its target is not known. The CDR3 is 16 residues long. Germline V CDR1 and CDR2: PRHDT, FYEKMQ (reference sequence). The ends were cut back, 4 bases at V and 2 bases at J, with 17 bases in the middle. During its preparation, the TCRbeta library received unique molecular identifiers. TCRdb reprocessed the PCR reads via MiXCR and lists one record per CDR3 protein. The sample has about a million distinct CDR3 sequences; about 29% are singletons. This record belongs to a study of T-cell reconstitution after alpha-beta-depleted transplantation in children. Overall study results and limits: Reportedly, only several hundred clones from non-depleted graft cells drove alpha-beta T-cell counts at about two months. T cells produced anew were the main source of T-cell counts and diversity one year after transplant. Some patients' high day-60 TCRbeta diversity was traced to surviving recipient T cells and thymic progenitors.

V is TRBV13 and J is TRBJ2-5; D is possibly TRBD1 (5 bases). The receptor comes from a boy less than two years old who had a stem cell transplant for SCID, so the T cells may come from the graft donor. The sequenced sample was PBMCs, mostly from graft donor cells, obtained 360 days after TCRalphabeta/CD19-depleted stem cell transplant. The CDR3 nucleotides read TGTGCCAGCAGCTGGGGCAGGGTGGACGGACAAGAGACCCAGTACTTC. Amino acid sequence: CASSWGRVDGQETQYF.